The 4 T cell receptor beta chains given below trace back to one sample, sequenced in a study of T cells in Graves' hyperthyroidism and ophthalmopathy. TCR beta CDR3 sequences were amplified from RNA transcripts. HTBI primers drove first-round RT-PCR of the TCR CDR3. In TCRdb, the multiplex PCR reads were re-called with MiXCR into one record per CDR3 protein. The sample lists nearly 600,000 distinct CDR3 sequences; around 14% were seen once. Sequenced input: blood. These receptors came from a woman aged 25 to 39 with Graves' hyperthyroidism that later progressed to Graves' ophthalmopathy.

The V call is TRBV29-1, the J call TRBJ1-5; D is possibly TRBD1 (6 bases). The last part of the DNA fits TRBJ2-3 better; the J call may be wrong. Germline CDR1 SQVTM, CDR2 ANQGSEA. CDR3 size: 15 residues. CDR3 in amino acids: CSVVIAGQFNQPQYF. The CDR3 DNA reads as TGCAGCGTTGTAATTGCCGGACAGTTCAATCAGCCCCAGTATTTT.

This clonotype was counted between two and nine times. A much more abundant neighbour one base away suggests this may be a read error. The CDR3 carries no conserved terminal phenylalanine or tryptophan, so it likely arises from a read error. This chain joins TRBV12-3 or TRBV12-4 and TRBJ1-4; TRBD1 is a possible D gene (5 bases). With 2 bases removed from V and 0 bases from J, the gap between germline ends came to 16 bases. The CDR3 is made up of 18 amino acids. CDR3: CASSLRQGLFATNEKLFL. Written as DNA, the CDR3 is TGTGCCAGCAGTTTAAGGCAGGGCCTCTTTGCAACTAATGAAAAACTGTTTCTT.

This clonotype has just one count. A much larger clone lies a single base off, so this may be a read error. The chain couples TRBV11-2 to TRBJ1-2; 7 bases match TRBD1. The CDR3 consists of 14 residues. Trimming removed 3 bases from V and 12 bases from J; junction bases left unmatched: 13. From germline, CDR1 is SGHAT and CDR2 FQNNGV. The CDR3, as DNA: TGTGCCAGCAGCTTCGGGACAGAGGGAAGTGAGGACACCTTC. Residues: CASSFGTEGSEDTF.

This clonotype appeared many times. The genes are TRBV2 and TRBJ2-1; 8 bases agree with TRBD2. Germline CDR1 is SNHLY and CDR2 is FYNNEI. Trimming cost V 5 bases and J 0 bases; bases outside gene matches: 9. This CDR3 is 17 amino acids long. As DNA, the CDR3 is TGTGCCAGCAGTACCCTGACTAGCGAAGGCTCCTACAATGAGCAGTTCTTC. Its protein product is CASSTLTSEGSYNEQFF.